This T cell receptor beta chain was retrieved from a study of identical twins (dated by TCRdb to about 2016). Regarding the study in general: To test whether fetal clonotypes persist, this study deep-sequenced TCR alpha and beta repertoires from monozygotic twins, from unrelated adults of various ages, and from cord blood. Replicate twin experiments were performed at different times using different library preparation protocols to rule out contamination. What the authors observed across the whole study: Out-of-frame TCR alpha sharing in monozygotic twins was systematically underestimated by recombination models, whereas sharing between unrelated individuals was in agreement with the recombination models. Abundant cord blood beta clonotypes carried fewer insertions; young adult naive repertoires showed a weaker similar trend, while memory repertoires showed none. Zero-insertion analyses could be partly confounded by invariant T cells such as MAIT and iNKT, although diverse VJ usage argued against such confounding for most clonotypes. The excess sharing between twins in beta out-of-frame sequences was weaker because fewer shared sequences reduced the signal-to-noise ratio. Because the same donors could not be followed over many years, conclusions were based on cross-sectional statistical analysis. Compared with coincidental sharing between unrelated individuals, out-of-frame TCR alpha sequences shared between twins had an excess of sequences with low generation probability.

The protocol used for the library was 5' RACE. The sequencer was an Illumina HiSeq 2000. Template switching introduced a universal primer binding site; the final cDNA contained a unique molecular identifier, enabling accurate counting of TCR cDNA molecules. First-strand cDNA for TCR alpha and beta chains was synthesized from specific primers in the conserved constant-segment region. To control for contamination, every cDNA library was double barcoded, receiving both a SMART-Mk sample barcode and Illumina barcodes. TruSeq adapter sequences, together with Illumina sample barcodes, were added in two successive PCR steps. The TCR alpha and beta cDNA libraries were sequenced on the Illumina HiSeq platform using custom primers. Processing in the source paper ran as follows. MiGEC processed the raw reads to extract unique molecular identifiers, while MiXCR was used to determine the CDR3 positions. For each individual, recombination models were inferred using an EM algorithm with the repgenHMM and IGoR tools. The analysis of shared clonotypes was done with the tcR package in R, with sharing normalized by the product of cloneset sizes. To study raw recombination free of thymic and clonal selection effects, out-of-frame nonproductive sequences were analyzed. The public reads were run again by TCRdb, first through fastp at Q25 and then through MiXCR, and only productive beta chains were kept. All rows with the same CDR3 protein become a single entry with the most common DNA and genes. TCRdb, rather than the study authors, made the V and J calls. The table for this sample lists hundreds of thousands of distinct CDR3 sequences; 8.6% of them were counted only once. In total, the top ten clones hold about 0.98% of the sample.

Trimming costs V 2 bases and J 0 bases, and their ends lie 11 bases apart. For CDR1 and CDR2, the germline V gene (reference sequence) lists MNHEY and SMNVEV. The CDR3 has 15 amino acids, counting both end residues. The sequence is cut down to CDR3 DNA, 45 bases in frame from base 1. A note on this clonotype: Its target antigen remains unknown. This likely comes from a read error, as the CDR3 has no conserved phenylalanine or tryptophan at its end.

Every donor was a healthy Caucasian. Three pairs of female monozygotic twins, all aged about 18 to 30 years, were included in the twin cohort. Peripheral blood mononuclear cells were used as the source from which RNA for TCR libraries was isolated. This same sample was also part of a study on yellow fever vaccine responses in identical twins. The second publication reports: The authors reported that the T cell response to vaccination in identical twins appeared partly convergent and partly personalized. The study precisely tracked vaccine-responding T cell clones in identical twins.

This chain is built from TRBV27 and TRBJ2-7, with TRBD1 perhaps the D gene, on 6 matching bases. The sample was PBMCs. The clonotype was recovered from a woman aged 18-29 years in good health. DNA sequence: TGTGCCAGCAGTTTAGGGGACACCGCCTCCTACGAGCAGTACTAC. Protein translation: CASSLGDTASYEQYY.